This record looks at one T cell receptor beta chain sequence and its context. Its antigen is not identified. In TCRdb, the RACE reads were re-called with MiXCR into one record per CDR3 protein. The table lists hundreds of thousands of distinct CDR3 sequences, about 6% of them singletons. The sample comes from a study of human T cells and chemical hapten exposure. Study information: On the upper back, patch tests were applied with 0.01% DPC and read at 6 days. TCR yields per sample varied, mainly owing to small pooled library volume differences. Study-level results: In comparison with controls, expanded TCRs gave rise to a significantly larger number of large CDR3 similarity clusters.

The time point denotes: patch test 2, 6 weeks after DPC sensitization. Treatment meaning: therapeutic diphenylcyclopropenone sensitization with weekly scalp DPC. Germline V gives CDR1 SGHTA, CDR2 FQGNSA. Trimming took 3 bases from V and 0 from J, leaving 11 bases between them. This CDR3 contains 15 residues. The clonotype was recovered from a young woman with alopecia areata. Some clones in this sample may be carry-over from other donors' samples. The rearrangement joins TRBV7-2 to TRBJ1-2, with unresolved D. Sample: whole blood, taken in connection with sensitization to the hapten diphenylcyclopropenone (DPC). The CDR3 DNA follows: TGTGCCAGCAGCTTCTTGGACCGTGCTAACTATGGCTACACCTTC. It yields the protein CASSFLDRANYGYTF.